This T cell receptor (beta chain) emerged from a study of T cells after yellow fever vaccination. Study-level information: Fractions of low cell number were prepared using SMART-Seq v4 Ultra Low Input. Study-wide results and limits: Highly abundant clonotypes carried over from the bulk population could end up in FACS-sorted repertoires as contaminants. Once the booster was given, most primary-vaccination clones reappeared, at roughly 96% for CD4 and around 90% for CD8.

This clonotype turned up a few times. Its matching antigen is unknown. From germline, CDR1 is SGHRS and CDR2 YFSETQ. V was clipped by 0 bases and J by 5 bases; unmatched bases: 3. This CDR3 comprises 15 residues. For TCR, cDNA came from 5'RACE template switching, which added a universal primer site and UMIs. TCRdb reprocessed the 5' RACE reads with MiXCR, giving one entry per CDR3 protein. The sample holds about 400,000 distinct CDR3 sequences; about 9.9% are singletons and the top ten take about 17%. The input for sequencing was PBMCs, taken on the day of the first yellow fever vaccination. The TCR was taken from a man younger than 30 who received the YFV17D yellow fever vaccine. V is TRBV5-1 and J is TRBJ2-1; TRBD2 matches 9 bases. The CDR3 loop reads CASSLEAGGHNEQFF. CDR3 DNA sequence: TGCGCCAGCAGCTTGGAAGCGGGGGGACACAATGAGCAGTTCTTC.